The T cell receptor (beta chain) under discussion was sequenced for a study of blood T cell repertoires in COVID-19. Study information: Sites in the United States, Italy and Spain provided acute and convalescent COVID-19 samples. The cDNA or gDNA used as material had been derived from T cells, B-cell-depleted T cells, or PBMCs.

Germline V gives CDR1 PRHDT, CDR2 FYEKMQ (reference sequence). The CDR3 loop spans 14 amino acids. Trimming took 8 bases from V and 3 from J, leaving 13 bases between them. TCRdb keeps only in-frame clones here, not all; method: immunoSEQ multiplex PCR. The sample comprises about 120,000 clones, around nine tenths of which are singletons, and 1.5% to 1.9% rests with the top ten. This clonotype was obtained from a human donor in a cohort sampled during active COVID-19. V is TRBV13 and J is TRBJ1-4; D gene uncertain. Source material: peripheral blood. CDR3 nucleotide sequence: TGTGCCAGCGGATCCAGGTTCTCTAATGAAAAACTGTTTTTT. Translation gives CASGSRFSNEKLFF. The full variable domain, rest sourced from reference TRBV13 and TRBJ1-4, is AAGVIQSPRHLIKEKRETATLKCYPIPRHDTVYWYQQGPGQDPQFLISFYEKMQSDKGSIPDRFSAQQFSDYHSELNMSSLELGDSALYFCASGSRFSNEKLFFGSGTQLSVL.